The sequence of this T cell receptor (beta chain) was determined in a study of blood T cell repertoires in COVID-19. At the level of the study: T cells, B-cell-depleted T cells, or PBMCs supplied cDNA or gDNA.

Data came from immunoSEQ multiplex PCR; TCRdb stores just in-frame clones and leaves some out. The table lists about 200,000 clones, roughly 80% of them singletons. V shed 5 bases and J 9 bases; nucleotides not matched to a gene: 3. The CDR3 consists of 12 residues. Per germline, CDR1 MDHEN and CDR2 SYDVKM. Seattle participants joined during active infection and were tracked over time. The sequence was obtained from a man aged 60-69 years with COVID-19, enrolled during active disease. The source material was peripheral blood. The chain links TRBV28 to TRBJ2-5; TRBD2 matches at 10 bases. The DNA for the CDR3 is TGTGCCAGCAGTAATCTAGCGGGAGCCCAGTACTTC. It codes for CASSNLAGAQYF.